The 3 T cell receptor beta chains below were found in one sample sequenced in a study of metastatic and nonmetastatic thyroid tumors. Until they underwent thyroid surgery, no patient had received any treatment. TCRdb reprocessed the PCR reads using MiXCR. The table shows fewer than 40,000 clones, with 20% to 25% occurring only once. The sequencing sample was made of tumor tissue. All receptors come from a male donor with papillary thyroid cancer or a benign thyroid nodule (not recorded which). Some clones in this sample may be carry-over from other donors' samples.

CDR3: CATHPIAGTGETGGYTF. The CDR3, as DNA: TGTGCCACCCACCCGATTGCAGGGACAGGGGAAACGGGTGGCTACACCTTC. This sequence joins TRBV19 and TRBJ1-2; TRBD1 aligns across 10 bases. V shed 10 bases, J shed 7 bases, and the junction held 21 bases outside the gene matches. Germline lookup yields CDR1 LNHDA and CDR2 SQIVND (reference sequence). The CDR3 is 17 amino acids.

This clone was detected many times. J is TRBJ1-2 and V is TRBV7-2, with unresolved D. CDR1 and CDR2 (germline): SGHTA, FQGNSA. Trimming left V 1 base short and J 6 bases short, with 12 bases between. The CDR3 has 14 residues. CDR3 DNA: TGTGCCAGCAGCTTAGACCACAGCTTGGATGGCTACACCTTC. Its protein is CASSLDHSLDGYTF.

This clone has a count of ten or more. The CDR3, as DNA: TGTGCCAGCAGTCCCCTCGGGGGGGAGAACACTGAAGCTTTCTTT. Its translation: CASSPLGGENTEAFF. The chain is built from TRBV25-1 and TRBJ1-1; the D gene is possibly TRBD1 (5 bases). Germline CDR1 and CDR2: MGHDK and SYGVNS. The V and J ends lost 5 bases and 1 base respectively, with 14 bases between them. This CDR3 spans 15 amino acids.